These 32 T cell receptor beta chains were all obtained from the same sample, sequenced in a study of CD8 T cells in Susac syndrome. An amount of RNA that ranged from about 0.45 to 1 ug was reverse transcribed with random hexamers. TCRdb itself ran the immunoSEQ multiplex PCR reads through MiXCR, one entry per CDR3 protein. The table shows 120,000 to 150,000 distinct CDR3 sequences, with roughly 94% occurring only once. Sequencing used CD4+ T cells from PBMCs. The receptors originated from a human donor in good health.

The chain combines TRBV5-6 with TRBJ2-1, with 10 positions matching TRBD1. Germline CDR1 reads SGHDT; CDR2 reads YYEEEE. Trimming took 4 bases from V and 7 from J; bases not matched to a gene: 8. The CDR3 is 15 amino acids. CDR3: CASSIRQGARNEQFF. The CDR3 bases are TGTGCCAGCAGCATCCGACAGGGGGCGCGGAATGAGCAGTTCTTC.

The chain couples TRBV7-9 to TRBJ1-1; weak D call: TRBD1 (6 bases). Trimming left V 8 bases short and J 4 bases short, with 23 bases between. The germline V gene encodes CDR1 SEHNR and CDR2 FQNEAQ (reference sequence). The CDR3 is made up of 16 amino acids. The DNA for the CDR3 is TGTGCCAGCGTTACCTGGGGGGGAGTGGGGGCCACTGAAGCTTTCTTT. Protein sequence: CASVTWGGVGATEAFF.

This rearrangement joins TRBV2 to TRBJ1-4; 9 bases line up with TRBD1. The trim removed 11 bases at V and 0 bases at J, leaving 10 bases unmatched. CDR1 is SNHLY, CDR2 FYNNEI, per germline. CDR3 length: 16 amino acids. The CDR3 nucleotides read TGTGCCGGGGGGACAGGGACCACCGCAACTAATGAAAAACTGTTTTTT. Translating it yields CAGGTGTTATNEKLFF.

The V call is TRBV25-1, the J call TRBJ2-5; D possibly matches TRBD1 or TRBD2 (5 bases each). Germline V gene sequence: CDR1 MGHDK, CDR2 SYGVNS. Trimming left V 2 bases short and J 1 base short, with 8 bases between. The CDR3 runs to 14 residues. The CDR3 sequence: CASSEPGRQETQYF. In DNA form, the CDR3 reads TGTGCCAGCAGTGAACCGGGACGCCAAGAGACCCAGTACTTC.

The chain combines TRBV28 with TRBJ2-1; 7 bases line up with TRBD2. The length of the CDR3 is 13 residues. V lost 5 bases and J lost 10; bases outside the gene matches: 8. Germline V CDR1 and CDR2: MDHEN, SYDVKM. This chain's CDR3 is CASSPHLTSEQFF. The CDR3 nucleotides are TGTGCCAGCAGTCCCCATTTGACTAGCGAGCAGTTCTTC.

The rearrangement uses TRBV6-5 and TRBJ1-2, with D maybe TRBD1 (6 bases). The CDR3 covers 12 residues. V was pared by 11 bases and J by 7 bases, with 17 bases between. Germline-derived CDR1 and CDR2 are MNHEY and SVGAGI. The CDR3 DNA sequence: TGTGCCTCAACCCAGGGGTTGGTTGGCTACACCTTC. It is translated as CASTQGLVGYTF.

The V gene is TRBV4-1, the J gene TRBJ1-2; D gene uncertain. This CDR3 has 14 amino acids. Germline CDR1 reads MGHRA; CDR2 reads YSYEKL. The germline V and J ends were trimmed by 2 bases and 0 bases, with 7 bases remaining between them. CDR3 in amino acids: CASSQTPSNYGYTF. CDR3 nucleotide sequence: TGCGCCAGCAGCCAAACACCCTCTAACTATGGCTACACCTTC.

The rearrangement links TRBV3-1 to TRBJ2-2; D ambiguous. Germline V lookup: CDR1 LGHDT, CDR2 YNNKEL (reference sequence). The CDR3 extends over 14 amino acids. Trimming left V 5 bases short and J 2 bases short, with 9 bases between. CDR3 in amino acids: CASSLERNTGELFF. The CDR3 nucleotides are TGTGCCAGCAGCTTAGAGCGAAACACCGGGGAGCTGTTTTTT.

The chain links TRBV5-4 to TRBJ1-2; possibly TRBD1 for D (5 bases). Trimming stripped 4 bases from V and 4 bases from J, with 11 bases between. The germline V gene has CDR1 SGHNT and CDR2 YYREEE (reference sequence). This CDR3 contains 13 residues. For the CDR3, the DNA is TGTGCCAGCAGCCCTCCCACAGGCTATGGCTACACCTTC. This codes for CASSPPTGYGYTF. Full variable domain (rest looked up from reference TRBV5-4 and TRBJ1-2): ETGVTQSPTHLIKTRGQQVTLRCSSQSGHNTVSWYQQALGQGPQFIFQYYREEENGRGNFPPRFSGLQFPNYSSELNVNALELDDSALYLCASSPPTGYGYTFGSGTRLTVV.

The chain combines TRBV7-2 with TRBJ2-7; 8 nucleotides align to TRBD2. This CDR3 has 14 amino acids. CDR1 SGHTA and CDR2 FQGNSA come from the germline V gene. Unmatched junction bases numbered 6, after V lost 0 bases and J lost 8 bases. CDR3 region: CASSLATGGRQQYF. Here the CDR3 DNA reads TGTGCCAGCAGCTTAGCAACGGGAGGGAGGCAGCAGTACTTC.

This chain connects TRBV11-2 to TRBJ2-3, with TRBD1 as a possible D gene (7 bases). V lost 1 base, J lost 0 bases, and 17 bases lay in between. The CDR3 is 18 residues long. The germline V gene has CDR1 SGHAT and CDR2 FQNNGV. In DNA, the CDR3 is TGTGCCAGCAGCTTAGGGAGGGGGCGAGGGAAAAGCACAGATACGCAGTATTTT. Its translation: CASSLGRGRGKSTDTQYF.

The V and J genes are TRBV29-1 and TRBJ1-2; TRBD1 agrees at 8 bases. Germline CDR1 reads SQVTM; CDR2 reads ANQGSEA. The V gene end was trimmed by 7 bases and the J gene end by 4 bases; junction bases not matched to a gene: 5. CDR3 length equals 12 residues. CDR3 DNA: TGCAGCGCCCGGACAGGGAGCTATGGCTACACCTTC. It translates to CSARTGSYGYTF. Looking up the rest from reference TRBV29-1 and TRBJ1-2 gives the full variable domain: SAVISQKPSRDICQRGTSLTIQCQVDSQVTMMFWYRQQPGQSLTLIATANQGSEATYESGFVIDKFPISRPNLTFSTLTVSNMSPEDSSIYLCSARTGSYGYTFGSGTRLTVV.

This chain connects TRBV28 to TRBJ2-2; TRBD1 agrees at 8 bases. CDR3 size: 15 residues. V shed 6 bases and J 0 bases; nucleotides not matched to a gene: 3. CDR1 MDHEN and CDR2 SYDVKM come from the germline V gene. The CDR3 DNA sequence: TGTGCCAGCAGCCTGACAGGGGCGAACACCGGGGAGCTGTTTTTT. This codes for CASSLTGANTGELFF.

In this sample, this clonotype turned up a few times. The V gene is TRBV15, the J gene TRBJ2-5, with unresolved D. The V end lost 0 bases, the J end lost 5 bases, and 4 bases lay between the germline ends. The CDR3 has 12 residues. Germline lookup yields CDR1 LNHNV and CDR2 YYDKDF (reference sequence). Written as DNA, the CDR3 is TGTGCCACCAGCAGAGATTTGGAGACCCAGTACTTC. It translates to CATSRDLETQYF.

The chain joins TRBV7-6 to TRBJ1-3; D may be TRBD1 (5 bases). CDR1 and CDR2 (germline): SGHVS, FNYEAQ. This CDR3 has 15 amino acids. Trimming took off 1 base at V and 0 bases at J, with 7 bases between the two ends. The CDR3 coding sequence is TGTGCCAGCAGCTTAGGGACAACCTCTGGAAACACCATATATTTT. Residues: CASSLGTTSGNTIYF.

V and J are TRBV6-5 and TRBJ1-3; maybe TRBD1 (6 bases). From germline, CDR1 is MNHEY and CDR2 SVGAGI. The length of the CDR3 is 14 residues. Trimming cost V 9 bases and J 2 bases, with 14 bases left between them. The CDR3 spells CASPTGPPGNTIYF. The CDR3 nucleotides are TGTGCCAGTCCCACAGGGCCACCTGGAAACACCATATATTTT.

This sequence joins TRBV4-1 and TRBJ2-7; TRBD1 aligns across 10 bases. Trimming removed 4 bases from V and 3 bases from J; junction bases left unmatched: 6. In germline, CDR1 is MGHRA, CDR2 YSYEKL. This CDR3 is 15 amino acids long. CDR3 protein: CASSPGQGMVYEQYF. The CDR3 DNA reads as TGCGCCAGCAGCCCGGGACAGGGGATGGTCTACGAGCAGTACTTC.

V is TRBV12-3 or TRBV12-4 and J is TRBJ2-1; D may be TRBD1 or TRBD2 (6 bases each). This CDR3 has 15 amino acids. With 6 bases removed from V and 1 base from J, the gap between germline ends came to 13 bases. The DNA of the CDR3 is TGTGCCAGCAGCCCCTGGAGGGGGTCCTACAATGAGCAGTTCTTC. It is translated as CASSPWRGSYNEQFF.

V usage is TRBV3-1 and J usage is TRBJ1-4; the D gene is possibly TRBD1 (6 bases). The germline CDR1 and CDR2 sequences are LGHDT and YNNKEL (reference sequence). CDR3 length equals 12 residues. V was cut by 10 bases and J by 10 bases, with 16 bases left in between. The CDR3 loop is CATEGGEGKLFF. The CDR3 DNA reads as TGTGCCACCGAAGGGGGGGAGGGAAAACTGTTTTTT.

The chain employs TRBV10-3 and TRBJ2-7; a weak D match, TRBD1 (5 bases). The V end was cut by 6 bases, the J end by 0 bases, with 12 bases between. There are 14 residues in the CDR3. Per the germline V gene, CDR1 is ENHRY and CDR2 is SYGVKD. In DNA form, the CDR3 reads TGTGCCATCAGCTATAAACAGGACTCCTACGAGCAGTACTTC. Protein sequence: CAISYKQDSYEQYF.

This rearrangement joins TRBV30 to TRBJ1-4; a possible D gene is TRBD1 (6 bases). Germline-derived CDR1 and CDR2 are GTSNPN and SVGIG (reference sequence). CDR3 length equals 12 residues. Between the trimmed V and J ends, which lost 2 bases and 14 bases, there was a span of 15 bases. Here the CDR3 reads CAWSRGDAGLFF. The CDR3 coding sequence is TGTGCCTGGAGTAGGGGGGATGCGGGTCTGTTTTTT.

This chain uses TRBV20-1 with TRBJ2-1; D not resolved. This CDR3 contains 14 residues. V lost 3 bases, J lost 5 bases, and 14 bases lay in between. Germline CDR1 and CDR2: DFQATT and SNEGSKA (reference sequence). The CDR3 DNA reads as TGCAGTGCTAGGGAATCCAACGCCCACAATGAGCAGTTCTTC. This codes for CSARESNAHNEQFF.

CDR3 protein: CASSPWRTSGQETQYF. The CDR3 DNA is TGTGCCAGCAGCCCATGGCGTACTAGCGGCCAAGAGACCCAGTACTTC. V and J are TRBV5-6 and TRBJ2-5, with 8 positions matching TRBD2. Germline CDR1 is SGHDT and CDR2 is YYEEEE. The junction had 9 bases not matched to a gene; V was cut back by 4 bases and J by 1 base. This CDR3 has 16 amino acids.

The V call is TRBV7-2, the J call TRBJ2-3; D is perhaps TRBD2 (6 bases). V gave up 8 bases and J gave up 0 bases, with 15 bases separating them. CDR3 size: 15 residues. Germline V lookup: CDR1 SGHTA, CDR2 FQGNSA. The DNA of the CDR3 is TGTGCCAGCGAGGTTAGCGGTCTCAGCACAGATACGCAGTATTTT. Translation gives CASEVSGLSTDTQYF. The whole variable domain, filled in from reference TRBV7-2 and TRBJ2-3, reads GAGVSQSPSNKVTEKGKDVELRCDPISGHTALYWYRQSLGQGLEFLIYFQGNSAPDKSGLPSDRFSAERTGGSVSTLTIQRTQQEDSAVYLCASEVSGLSTDTQYFGPGTRLTVL.

The V call is TRBV9, the J call TRBJ2-7, with TRBD2 matching 10 bases. The germline V gene has CDR1 SGDLS and CDR2 YYNGEE. Trimming cost V 3 bases and J 3 bases; bases outside gene matches: 6. The CDR3 is 15 residues long. CDR3 nucleotide sequence: TGTGCCAGCAGCGCAGGCGGGACTAGCGTCTACGAGCAGTACTTC. This gives the protein CASSAGGTSVYEQYF.

V usage is TRBV3-1 and J usage is TRBJ1-4; D is ambiguous. Germline V gene lookup returns CDR1 LGHDT and CDR2 YNNKEL (reference sequence). Trimming left V 4 bases short and J 5 bases short, with 8 bases between. The CDR3 spans 13 residues. This chain's CDR3 is CASSRDLNEKLFF. The CDR3 DNA is TGTGCCAGCAGCCGAGATTTAAATGAAAAACTGTTTTTT.

The chain couples TRBV7-2 to TRBJ2-5; D is uncertain. Germline assignment: CDR1 SGHTA and CDR2 FQGNSA. The CDR3 consists of 13 residues. Trimming shortened V by 2 bases and J by 3 bases, and 7 bases separated the two germline ends. CDR3 nucleotides: TGTGCCAGCAGCTTACAGAGAAAAGAGACCCAGTACTTC. Translating gives CASSLQRKETQYF.

The chain links TRBV5-1 to TRBJ2-5; the D gene is possibly TRBD1 (6 bases). The CDR3 extends over 13 amino acids. V dropped 5 bases and J dropped 5 bases, with 13 bases sitting between them. Per germline, CDR1 SGHRS and CDR2 YFSETQ. This CDR3 is CASSNRVRETQYF. The DNA for the CDR3 is TGCGCCAGCAGTAACAGGGTACGGGAGACCCAGTACTTC.

J is TRBJ1-2 and V is TRBV5-6; D is unclear. The germline V gene encodes CDR1 SGHDT and CDR2 YYEEEE. The V end was cut by 0 bases, the J end by 8 bases, with 14 bases between. The CDR3 totals 14 residues. This chain's CDR3 is CASSLVSRRAGYTF. For the CDR3, the DNA is TGTGCCAGCAGCTTGGTATCTAGGAGGGCCGGCTACACCTTC. The variable domain in full, completed from reference TRBV5-6 and TRBJ1-2, reads DAGVTQSPTHLIKTRGQQVTLRCSPKSGHDTVSWYQQALGQGPQFIFQYYEEEERQRGNFPDRFSGHQFPNYSSELNVNALLLGDSALYLCASSLVSRRAGYTFGSGTRLTVV.

The chain has TRBV27 and TRBJ1-5; D is undetermined. The V gene's germline CDR1 is MNHEY and CDR2 SMNVEV (reference sequence). The CDR3 runs 18 residues. Trimming removed 2 bases at V and 1 base at J, with 18 bases between. Here the CDR3 DNA reads TGTGCCAGCAGTTTAAACCCTGGACCGAATTGGAGCAATCAGCCCCAGCATTTT. Translated: CASSLNPGPNWSNQPQHF.

The chain carries TRBV7-9 and TRBJ2-1; TRBD2 matches 8 bases. Germline V gene lookup returns CDR1 SEHNR and CDR2 FQNEAQ (reference sequence). The CDR3 runs to 18 residues. J lost 0 bases, V lost 5 bases, and 12 bases had no gene match. The CDR3 DNA is TGTGCCAGCAGCATCAGCGGGAGAAGTCAAAGCTCCTACAATGAGCAGTTCTTC. Protein sequence: CASSISGRSQSSYNEQFF.

The chain carries TRBV7-9 and TRBJ2-2; D assignment may be TRBD1 or TRBD2 (5 bases each). CDR3 size: 17 residues. Germline lookup yields CDR1 SEHNR and CDR2 FQNEAQ (reference sequence). With 5 bases removed from V and 4 bases from J, the gap between germline ends came to 20 bases. CDR3 residues: CASSPPTGGRTTGELFF. The CDR3 DNA sequence: TGTGCCAGCAGCCCCCCGACTGGGGGAAGGACCACCGGGGAGCTGTTTTTT. The full variable domain, rest sourced from reference TRBV7-9 and TRBJ2-2, is DTGVSQNPRHKITKRGQNVTFRCDPISEHNRLYWYRQTLGQGPEFLTYFQNEAQLEKSRLLSDRFSAERPKGSFSTLEIQRTEQGDSAMYLCASSPPTGGRTTGELFFGEGSRLTVL.